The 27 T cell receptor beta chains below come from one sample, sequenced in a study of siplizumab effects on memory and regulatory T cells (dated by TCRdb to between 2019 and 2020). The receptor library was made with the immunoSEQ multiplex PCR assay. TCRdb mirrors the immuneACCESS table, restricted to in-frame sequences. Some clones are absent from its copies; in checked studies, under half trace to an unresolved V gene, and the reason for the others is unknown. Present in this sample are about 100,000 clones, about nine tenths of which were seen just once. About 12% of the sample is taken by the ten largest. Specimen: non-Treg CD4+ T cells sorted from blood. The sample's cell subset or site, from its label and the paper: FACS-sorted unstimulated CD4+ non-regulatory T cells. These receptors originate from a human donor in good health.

This chain's CDR3 is CASSLGRTSGRANYNEQFF. CDR3 bases: TGTGCCAGCAGTTTAGGCCGGACTAGCGGGAGGGCGAATTACAATGAGCAGTTCTTC. The chain couples TRBV28 to TRBJ2-1; the match to TRBD2 covers 15 bases. Trimming cost V 2 bases and J 4 bases; bases outside gene matches: 9. From germline, CDR1 is MDHEN and CDR2 SYDVKM. The CDR3 contains 19 residues.

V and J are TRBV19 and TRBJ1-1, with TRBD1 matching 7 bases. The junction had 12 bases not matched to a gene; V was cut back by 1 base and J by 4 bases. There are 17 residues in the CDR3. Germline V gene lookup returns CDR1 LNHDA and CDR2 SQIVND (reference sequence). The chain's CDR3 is CASSIVNRGKGGTEAFF. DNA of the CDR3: TGTGCCAGTAGTATAGTAAACAGGGGCAAAGGGGGCACTGAAGCTTTCTTT.

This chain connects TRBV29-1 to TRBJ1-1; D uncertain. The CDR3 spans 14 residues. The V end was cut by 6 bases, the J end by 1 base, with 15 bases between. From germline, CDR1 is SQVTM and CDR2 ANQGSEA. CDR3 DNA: TGCAGCGTCGACTACGGACGGGGGAACACTGAAGCTTTCTTT. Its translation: CSVDYGRGNTEAFF.

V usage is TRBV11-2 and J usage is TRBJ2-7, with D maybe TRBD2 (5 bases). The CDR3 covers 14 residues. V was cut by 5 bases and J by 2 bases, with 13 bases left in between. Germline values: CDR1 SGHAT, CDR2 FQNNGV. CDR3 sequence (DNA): TGTGCCAGCAGCCTCCGGGATCGTACCTACGAGCAGTACTTC. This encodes CASSLRDRTYEQYF.

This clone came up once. The CDR3 here is CSVGATGTDTQYF. CDR3 nucleotides: TGCAGCGTTGGCGCCACGGGGACAGATACGCAGTATTTT. J is TRBJ2-3 and V is TRBV29-1; tentative D call: TRBD2 (5 bases). With 4 bases removed from V and 3 bases from J, the gap between germline ends came to 11 bases. CDR3 size: 13 residues. Germline-derived CDR1 and CDR2 are SQVTM and ANQGSEA.

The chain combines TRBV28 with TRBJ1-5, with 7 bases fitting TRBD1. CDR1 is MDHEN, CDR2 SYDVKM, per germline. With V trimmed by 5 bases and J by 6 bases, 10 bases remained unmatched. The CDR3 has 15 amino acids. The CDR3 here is CASSQDRVGSQPQHF. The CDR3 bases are TGTGCCAGCAGTCAAGACAGGGTCGGGAGTCAGCCCCAGCATTTT.

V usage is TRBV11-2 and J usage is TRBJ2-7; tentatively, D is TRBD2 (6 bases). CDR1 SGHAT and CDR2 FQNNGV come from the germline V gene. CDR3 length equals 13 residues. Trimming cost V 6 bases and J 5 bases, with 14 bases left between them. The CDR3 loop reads CASSSSGRHEQYF. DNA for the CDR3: TGTGCCAGCAGTTCAAGCGGGCGCCACGAGCAGTACTTC.

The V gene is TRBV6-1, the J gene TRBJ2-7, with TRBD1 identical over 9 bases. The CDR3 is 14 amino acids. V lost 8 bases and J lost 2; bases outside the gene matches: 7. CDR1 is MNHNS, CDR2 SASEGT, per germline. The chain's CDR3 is CASGEWDRAYEQYF. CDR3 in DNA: TGTGCCAGCGGGGAGTGGGACAGGGCCTACGAGCAGTACTTC.

The CDR3, as DNA: TGTGCCAGCTCACCATCAATAATAGCGAGGACAGATACGCAGTATTTT. The encoded protein is CASSPSIIARTDTQYF. The V call is TRBV18, the J call TRBJ2-3; D is possibly TRBD2 (5 bases). The length of the CDR3 is 16 residues. From germline, CDR1 is KGHSH and CDR2 LQKENI. Trimming removed 2 bases at V and 3 bases at J, with 15 bases between.

The CDR3 sequence: CASSSLTSGNYEQYF. In DNA form, the CDR3 reads TGTGCCAGCAGCTCGTTGACTAGCGGTAACTACGAGCAGTACTTC. The chain combines TRBV11-2 with TRBJ2-7; 9 nucleotides align to TRBD2. The CDR3 covers 15 residues. Trimming at V came to 4 bases and at J to 3 bases, leaving 7 bases not matched to a gene. Germline CDR1 and CDR2: SGHAT and FQNNGV. The complete variable domain, with remaining parts taken from reference TRBV11-2 and TRBJ2-7, reads EAGVAQSPRYKIIEKRQSVAFWCNPISGHATLYWYQQILGQGPKLLIQFQNNGVVDDSQLPKDRFSAERLKGVDSTLKIQPAKLEDSAVYLCASSSLTSGNYEQYFGPGTRLTVT.

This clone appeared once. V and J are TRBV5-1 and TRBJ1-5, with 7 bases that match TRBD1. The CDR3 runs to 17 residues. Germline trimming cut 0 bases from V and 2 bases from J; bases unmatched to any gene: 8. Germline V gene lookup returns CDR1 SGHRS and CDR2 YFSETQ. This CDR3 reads CASSLAPTGVGNQPQHF. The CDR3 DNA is TGCGCCAGCAGCTTGGCCCCCACAGGGGTGGGCAATCAGCCCCAGCATTTT.

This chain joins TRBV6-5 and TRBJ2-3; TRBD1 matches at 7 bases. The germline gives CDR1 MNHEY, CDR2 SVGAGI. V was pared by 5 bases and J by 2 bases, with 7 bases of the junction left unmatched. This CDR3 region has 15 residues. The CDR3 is CASSRGPPSTDTQYF. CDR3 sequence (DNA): TGTGCCAGCAGTAGGGGGCCACCTTCCACAGATACGCAGTATTTT.

Here the CDR3 reads CASSLGRVLNTGELFF. For the CDR3, the DNA is TGCGCCAGCAGCCTGGGCAGGGTCCTGAACACCGGGGAGCTGTTTTTT. The rearrangement joins TRBV5-1 to TRBJ2-2; the D gene is possibly TRBD1 (5 bases). Trimming took 4 bases from V and 1 from J, leaving 14 bases between them. The CDR3 consists of 16 residues. Per the germline V gene, CDR1 is SGHRS and CDR2 is YFSETQ. Full variable domain (outside the CDR3, taken from reference TRBV5-1 and TRBJ2-2): KAGVTQTPRYLIKTRGQQVTLSCSPISGHRSVSWYQQTPGQGLQFLFEYFSETQRNKGNFPGRFSGRQFSNSRSEMNVSTLELGDSALYLCASSLGRVLNTGELFFGEGSRLTVL.

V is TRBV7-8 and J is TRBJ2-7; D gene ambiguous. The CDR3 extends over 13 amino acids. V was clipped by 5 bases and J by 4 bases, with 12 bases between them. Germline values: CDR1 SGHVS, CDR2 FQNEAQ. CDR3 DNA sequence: TGTGCCAGCAGCGCACCGTCTTCGTACGAGCAGTACTTC. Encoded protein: CASSAPSSYEQYF.

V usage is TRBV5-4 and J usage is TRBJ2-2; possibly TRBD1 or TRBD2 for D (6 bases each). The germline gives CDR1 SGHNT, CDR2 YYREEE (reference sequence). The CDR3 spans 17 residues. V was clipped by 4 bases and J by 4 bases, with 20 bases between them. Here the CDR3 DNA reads TGTGCCAGCAGCCGTGGAGGGGGGCAAAGGGGCACCGGGGAGCTGTTTTTT. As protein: CASSRGGGQRGTGELFF.

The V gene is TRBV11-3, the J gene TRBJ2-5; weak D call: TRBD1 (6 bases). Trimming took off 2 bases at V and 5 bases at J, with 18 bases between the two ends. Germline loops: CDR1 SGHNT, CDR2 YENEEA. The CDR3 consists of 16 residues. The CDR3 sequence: CASSLLQGGSRETQYF. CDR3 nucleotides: TGTGCCAGCAGCTTATTACAGGGTGGATCGCGGGAGACCCAGTACTTC.

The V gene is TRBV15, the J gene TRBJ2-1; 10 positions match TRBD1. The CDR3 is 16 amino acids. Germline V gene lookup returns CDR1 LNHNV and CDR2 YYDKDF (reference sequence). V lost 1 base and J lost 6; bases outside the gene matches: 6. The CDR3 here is CATSRVTGGYRNEQFF. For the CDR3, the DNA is TGTGCCACCAGCAGAGTGACAGGGGGCTACCGCAATGAGCAGTTCTTC.

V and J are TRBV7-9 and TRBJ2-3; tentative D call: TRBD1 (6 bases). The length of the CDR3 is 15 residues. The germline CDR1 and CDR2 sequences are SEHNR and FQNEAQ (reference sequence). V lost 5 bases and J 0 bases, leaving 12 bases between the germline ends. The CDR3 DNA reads TGTGCCAGCAGCCCCGGGACAACTAGCACAGATACGCAGTATTTT. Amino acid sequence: CASSPGTTSTDTQYF.

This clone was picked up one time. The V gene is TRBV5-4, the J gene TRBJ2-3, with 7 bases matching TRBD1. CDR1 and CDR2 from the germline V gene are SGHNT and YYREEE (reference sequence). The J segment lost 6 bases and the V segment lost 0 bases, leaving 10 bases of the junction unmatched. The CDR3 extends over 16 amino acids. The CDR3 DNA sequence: TGTGCCAGCAGCTTGGCCTTGGGCAGGGGGACCGATACGCAGTATTTT. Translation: CASSLALGRGTDTQYF.

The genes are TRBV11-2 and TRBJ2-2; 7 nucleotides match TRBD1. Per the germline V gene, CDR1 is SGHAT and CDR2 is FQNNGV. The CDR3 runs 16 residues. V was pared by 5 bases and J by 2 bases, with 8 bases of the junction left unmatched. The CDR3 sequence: CASSTPTGTNTGELFF. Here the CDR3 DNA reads TGTGCCAGCAGCACGCCGACAGGGACCAACACCGGGGAGCTGTTTTTT.

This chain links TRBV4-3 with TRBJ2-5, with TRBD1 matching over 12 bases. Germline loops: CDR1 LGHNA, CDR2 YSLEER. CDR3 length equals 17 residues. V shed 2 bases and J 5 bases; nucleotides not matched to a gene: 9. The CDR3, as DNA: TGCGCCAGCAGCCAAAACCCCGGGACAGGGGGCCTGGAGACCCAGTACTTC. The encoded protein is CASSQNPGTGGLETQYF.

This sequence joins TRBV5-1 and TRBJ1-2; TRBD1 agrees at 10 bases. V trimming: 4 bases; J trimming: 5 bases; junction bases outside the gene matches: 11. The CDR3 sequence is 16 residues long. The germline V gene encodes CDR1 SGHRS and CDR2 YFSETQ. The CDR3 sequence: CASSPSGVGQGYGYTF. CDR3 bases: TGCGCCAGCAGCCCGTCGGGGGTGGGACAGGGGTATGGCTACACCTTC.

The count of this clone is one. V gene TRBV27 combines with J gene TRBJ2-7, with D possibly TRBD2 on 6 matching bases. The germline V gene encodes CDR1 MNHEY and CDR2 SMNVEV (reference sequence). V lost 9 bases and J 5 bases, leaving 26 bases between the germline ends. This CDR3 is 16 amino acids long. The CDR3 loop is CASTPVGLSALHEQYF. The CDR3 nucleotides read TGTGCCAGTACCCCTGTGGGACTCTCAGCGTTACACGAGCAGTACTTC.

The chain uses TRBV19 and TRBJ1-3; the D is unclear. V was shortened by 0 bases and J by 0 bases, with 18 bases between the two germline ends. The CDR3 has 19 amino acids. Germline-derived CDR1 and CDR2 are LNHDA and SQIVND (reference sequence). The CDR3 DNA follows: TGTGCCAGTAGTATAGATCCAATCTTGAGTAGCGGCTCTGGAAACACCATATATTTT. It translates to CASSIDPILSSGSGNTIYF.

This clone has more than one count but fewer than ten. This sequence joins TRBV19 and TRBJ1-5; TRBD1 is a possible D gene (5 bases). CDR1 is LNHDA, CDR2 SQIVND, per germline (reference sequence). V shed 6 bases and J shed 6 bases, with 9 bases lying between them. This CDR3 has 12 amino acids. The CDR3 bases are TGTGCCAGTAGCGAGGGGTTTCAGCCCCAGCATTTT. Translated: CASSEGFQPQHF.

The CDR3 nucleotides read TGTGCCAGCACTAGCGGGGCGAGCTCCTACAATGAGCAGTTCTTC. It codes for CASTSGASSYNEQFF. V and J are TRBV9 and TRBJ2-1; 9 nucleotides align to TRBD2. The CDR3 is 15 residues long. V dropped 6 bases and J dropped 0; count of bases not matched to a gene: 4. Germline V lookup: CDR1 SGDLS, CDR2 YYNGEE.

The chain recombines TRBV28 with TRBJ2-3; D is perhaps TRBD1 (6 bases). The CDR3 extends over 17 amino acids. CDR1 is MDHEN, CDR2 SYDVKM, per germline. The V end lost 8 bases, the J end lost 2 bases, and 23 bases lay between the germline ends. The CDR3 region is CASGASPGTPVTDTQYF. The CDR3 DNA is TGTGCCAGCGGCGCGTCCCCCGGGACACCGGTCACAGATACGCAGTATTTT.